The clone carrying this T cell receptor (beta chain) occurred many times. Its antigen is as yet unknown. These data come from a study of T cells in Graves' hyperthyroidism and ophthalmopathy. Study findings and constraints: Clonotypes that were expanded in thyroid above 0.001 mostly appeared in blood too. It was a median around seven months before onset that the model predicted ophthalmopathy.

The CDR3 sequence is 16 residues long. Trimming removed 2 bases at V and 3 bases at J, with 16 bases between. CDR1 is SGHAT and CDR2 is FQNNGV in the germline V gene. What was amplified from RNA transcripts were TCR beta CDR3 regions. The HTBI set primed first-round TCR CDR3 RT-PCR. TCRdb processed the multiplex PCR reads anew with MiXCR; each CDR3 protein has one entry. The sample carries 500,000 to 750,000 distinct CDR3 sequences, approximately 14% recorded once. Graves' hyperthyroidism qualified as stable when ophthalmopathy did not progress within 18 months. This chain joins TRBV11-2 and TRBJ2-5; D is uncertain. Specimen: blood. This TCR was sampled from a woman aged 25 to 39 with Graves' hyperthyroidism. The CDR3 DNA follows: TGTGCCAGCAGCTTACTATCCTGGTACCGCGAAGAGACCCAGTACTTC. Protein product: CASSLLSWYREETQYF.